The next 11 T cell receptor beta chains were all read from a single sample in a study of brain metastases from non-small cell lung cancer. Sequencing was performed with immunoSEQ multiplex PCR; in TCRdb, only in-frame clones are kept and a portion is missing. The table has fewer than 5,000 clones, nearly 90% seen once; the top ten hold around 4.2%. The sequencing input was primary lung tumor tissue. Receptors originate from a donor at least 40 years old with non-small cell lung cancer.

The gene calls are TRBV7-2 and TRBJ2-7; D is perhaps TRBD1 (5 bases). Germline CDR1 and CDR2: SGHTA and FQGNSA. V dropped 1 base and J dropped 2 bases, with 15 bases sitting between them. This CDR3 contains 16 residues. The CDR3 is CASSLEYTGNPYEQYF. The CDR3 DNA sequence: TGTGCCAGCAGCTTAGAGTATACAGGCAATCCCTACGAGCAGTACTTC.

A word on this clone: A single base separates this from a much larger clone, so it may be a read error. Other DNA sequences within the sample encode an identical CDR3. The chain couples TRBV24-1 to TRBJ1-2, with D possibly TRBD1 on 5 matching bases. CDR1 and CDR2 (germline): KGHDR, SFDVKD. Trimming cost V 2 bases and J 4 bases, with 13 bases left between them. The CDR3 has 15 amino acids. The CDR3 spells CATSDSGTVGYGYTF. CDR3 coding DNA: TGTGCCACCAGTGATTCTGGGACGGTGGGCTATGGCTACACCTTC.

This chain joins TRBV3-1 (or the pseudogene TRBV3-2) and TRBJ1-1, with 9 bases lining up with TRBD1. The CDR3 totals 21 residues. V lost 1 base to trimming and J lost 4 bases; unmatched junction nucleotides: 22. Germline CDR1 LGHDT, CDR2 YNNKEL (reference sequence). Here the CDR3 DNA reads TGTGCCAGCAGCCAAGGACTCCTTAGGGTACCGGGACAGGGACCCCTCACTGAAGCTTTCTTT. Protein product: CASSQGLLRVPGQGPLTEAFF.

CDR3: CASSHNYNEQFF. DNA of the CDR3: TGTGCCAGCAGCCACAACTACAATGAGCAGTTCTTC. The J gene is TRBJ2-1, the V gene TRBV7-8; D is ambiguous. V lost 5 bases and J 3 bases, leaving 5 bases between the germline ends. Germline CDR1 reads SGHVS; CDR2 reads FQNEAQ. This CDR3 has 12 residues.

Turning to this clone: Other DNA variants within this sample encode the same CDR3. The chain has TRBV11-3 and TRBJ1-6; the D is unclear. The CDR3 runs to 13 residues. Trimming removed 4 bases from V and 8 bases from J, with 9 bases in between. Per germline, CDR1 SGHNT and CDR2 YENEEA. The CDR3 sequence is CASSSTEDSPLHF. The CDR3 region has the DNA TGTGCCAGCAGCTCTACAGAGGATTCACCCCTCCACTTT.

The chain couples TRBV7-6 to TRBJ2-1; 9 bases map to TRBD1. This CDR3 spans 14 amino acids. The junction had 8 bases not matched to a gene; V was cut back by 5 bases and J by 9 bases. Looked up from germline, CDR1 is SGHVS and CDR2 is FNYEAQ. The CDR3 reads CASSQTGTGREQFF. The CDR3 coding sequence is TGTGCCAGCAGCCAGACCGGGACAGGGCGTGAGCAGTTCTTC.

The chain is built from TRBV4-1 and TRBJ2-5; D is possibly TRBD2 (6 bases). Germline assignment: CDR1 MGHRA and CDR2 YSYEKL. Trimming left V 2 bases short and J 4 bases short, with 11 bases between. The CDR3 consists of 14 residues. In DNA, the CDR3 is TGCGCCAGCAGCCAAAGTGCTAGCGTAGAGACCCAGTACTTC. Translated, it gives CASSQSASVETQYF.

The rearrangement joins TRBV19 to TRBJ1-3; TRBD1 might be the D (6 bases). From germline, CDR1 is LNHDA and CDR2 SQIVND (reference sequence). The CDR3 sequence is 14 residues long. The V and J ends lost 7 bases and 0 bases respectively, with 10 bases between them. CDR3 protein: CASMRGNSGNTIYF. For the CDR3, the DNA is TGTGCCAGTATGAGGGGGAACTCTGGAAACACCATATATTTT.

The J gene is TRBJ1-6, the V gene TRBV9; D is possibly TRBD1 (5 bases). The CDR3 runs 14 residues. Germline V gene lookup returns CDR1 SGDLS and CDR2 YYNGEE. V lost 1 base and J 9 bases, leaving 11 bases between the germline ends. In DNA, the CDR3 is TGTGCCAGCAGCGTAAGCCAGGGAGGTTCACCCCTCCACTTT. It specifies CASSVSQGGSPLHF.

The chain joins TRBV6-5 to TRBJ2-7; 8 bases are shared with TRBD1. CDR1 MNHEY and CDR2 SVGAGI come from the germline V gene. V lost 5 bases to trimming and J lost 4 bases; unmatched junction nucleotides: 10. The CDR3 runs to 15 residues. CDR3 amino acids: CASSLADREIYEQYF. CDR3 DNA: TGTGCCAGCAGTCTTGCGGACAGGGAGATTTACGAGCAGTACTTC.

CDR3 loop: CASSETYSIIPYEQYF. DNA for the CDR3: TGTGCCAGCAGTGAAACTTACAGTATAATTCCCTACGAGCAGTACTTC. This chain connects TRBV2 to TRBJ2-7; no clear D. V shed 2 bases and J shed 2 bases, with 16 bases lying between them. Germline CDR1 reads SNHLY; CDR2 reads FYNNEI. CDR3 length: 16 amino acids.